This T cell receptor (beta chain) was sequenced in a study of control samples from healthy donors and cancer patients (dated by TCRdb to the early 2020s). In the germline V gene, CDR1 corresponds to KGHSH and CDR2 to LQKENI. Trimming removed 6 bases from V and 6 bases from J, leaving 11 bases between the germline ends. Its CDR3 holds 13 amino acids, cysteine through phenylalanine. CDR3 DNA only is kept here, 39 bases in frame from base 1. As for this clone: It has no known antigen specificity. Per-base qualities were not stored, and no clone one base away is much larger.

To prepare the library, the immunoSEQ multiplex PCR assay was applied. TCRdb limited this immuneACCESS table to in-frame rearrangements with V and J called. A share of clones is missing; checked studies link under half to unresolved V genes, and the rest is unexplained. This sample is represented by under 150,000 clones; just under 95% of them were singletons. Of the sample, roughly 4% falls within the top ten clones. The receptor was derived from a young man in good health. This sequence uses TRBV18 and TRBJ1-4, with no D gene named confidently. The specimen was blood. The CDR3 protein sequence reads: CASSAGIDEKLFF. The DNA reads TGTGCCAGCTCTGCGGGAATCGATGAAAAACTGTTTTTT.